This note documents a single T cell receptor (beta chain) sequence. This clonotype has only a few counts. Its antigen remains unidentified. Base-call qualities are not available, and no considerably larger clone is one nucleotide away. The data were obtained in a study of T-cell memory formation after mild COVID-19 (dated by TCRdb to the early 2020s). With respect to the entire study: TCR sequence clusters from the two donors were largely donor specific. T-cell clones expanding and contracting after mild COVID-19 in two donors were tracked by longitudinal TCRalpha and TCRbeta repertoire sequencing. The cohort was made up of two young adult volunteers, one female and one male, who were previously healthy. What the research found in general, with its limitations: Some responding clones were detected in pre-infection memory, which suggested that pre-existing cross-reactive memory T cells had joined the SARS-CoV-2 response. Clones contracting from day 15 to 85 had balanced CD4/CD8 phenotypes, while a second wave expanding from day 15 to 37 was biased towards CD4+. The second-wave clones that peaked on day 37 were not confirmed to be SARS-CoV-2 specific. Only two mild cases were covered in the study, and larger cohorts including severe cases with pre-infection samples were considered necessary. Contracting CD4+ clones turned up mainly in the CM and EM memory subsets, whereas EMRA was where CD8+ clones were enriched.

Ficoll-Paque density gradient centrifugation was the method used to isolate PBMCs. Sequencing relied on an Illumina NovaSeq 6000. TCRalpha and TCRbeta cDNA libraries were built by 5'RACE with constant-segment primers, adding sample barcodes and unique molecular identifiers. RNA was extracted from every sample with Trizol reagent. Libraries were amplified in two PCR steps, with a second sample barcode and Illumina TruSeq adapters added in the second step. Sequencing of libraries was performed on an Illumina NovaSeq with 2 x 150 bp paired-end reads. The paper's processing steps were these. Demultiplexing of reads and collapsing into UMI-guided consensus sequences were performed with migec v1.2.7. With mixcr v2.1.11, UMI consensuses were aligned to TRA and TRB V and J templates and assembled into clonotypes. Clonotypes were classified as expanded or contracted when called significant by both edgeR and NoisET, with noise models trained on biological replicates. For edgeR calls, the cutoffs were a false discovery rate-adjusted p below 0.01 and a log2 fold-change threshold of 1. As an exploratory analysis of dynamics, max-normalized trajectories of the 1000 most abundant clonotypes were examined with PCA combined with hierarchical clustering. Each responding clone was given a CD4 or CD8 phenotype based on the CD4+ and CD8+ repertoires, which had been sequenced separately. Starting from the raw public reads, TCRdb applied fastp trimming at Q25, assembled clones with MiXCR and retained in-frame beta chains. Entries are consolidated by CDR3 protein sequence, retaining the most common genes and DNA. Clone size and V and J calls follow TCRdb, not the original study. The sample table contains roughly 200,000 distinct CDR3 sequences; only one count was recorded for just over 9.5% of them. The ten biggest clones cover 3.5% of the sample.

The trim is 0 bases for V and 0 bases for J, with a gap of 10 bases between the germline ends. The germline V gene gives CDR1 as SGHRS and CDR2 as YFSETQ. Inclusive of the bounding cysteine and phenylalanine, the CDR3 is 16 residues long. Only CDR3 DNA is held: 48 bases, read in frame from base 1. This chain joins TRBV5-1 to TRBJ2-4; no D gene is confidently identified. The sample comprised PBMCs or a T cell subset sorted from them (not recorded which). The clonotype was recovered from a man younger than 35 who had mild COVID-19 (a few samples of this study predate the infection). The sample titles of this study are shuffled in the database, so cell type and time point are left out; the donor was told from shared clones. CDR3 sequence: CASSLGGTAAKNIQYF. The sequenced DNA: TGCGCCAGCAGCTTGGGAGGAACAGCAGCCAAAAACATTCAGTACTTC.